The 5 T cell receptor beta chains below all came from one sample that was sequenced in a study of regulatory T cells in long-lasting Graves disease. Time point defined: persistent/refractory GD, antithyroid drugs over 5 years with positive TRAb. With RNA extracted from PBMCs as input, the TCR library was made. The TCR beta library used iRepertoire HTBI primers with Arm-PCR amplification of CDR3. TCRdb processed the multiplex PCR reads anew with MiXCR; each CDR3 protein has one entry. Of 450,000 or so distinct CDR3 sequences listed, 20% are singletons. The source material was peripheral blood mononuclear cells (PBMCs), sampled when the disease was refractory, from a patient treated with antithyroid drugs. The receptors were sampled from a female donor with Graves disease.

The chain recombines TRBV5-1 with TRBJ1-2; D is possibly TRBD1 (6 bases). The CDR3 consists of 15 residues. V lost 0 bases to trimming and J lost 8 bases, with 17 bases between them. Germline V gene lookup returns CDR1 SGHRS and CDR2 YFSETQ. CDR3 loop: CASSLEGGVTRGYTF. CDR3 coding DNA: TGCGCCAGCAGCTTGGAGGGGGGAGTCACAAGGGGCTACACCTTC.

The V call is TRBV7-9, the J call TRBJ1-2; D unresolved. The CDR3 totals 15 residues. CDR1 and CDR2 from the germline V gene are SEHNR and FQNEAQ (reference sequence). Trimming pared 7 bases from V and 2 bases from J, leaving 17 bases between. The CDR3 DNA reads TGTGCCAGCACCCTGTCAGGCGACTTAAACTATGGCTACACCTTC. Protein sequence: CASTLSGDLNYGYTF.

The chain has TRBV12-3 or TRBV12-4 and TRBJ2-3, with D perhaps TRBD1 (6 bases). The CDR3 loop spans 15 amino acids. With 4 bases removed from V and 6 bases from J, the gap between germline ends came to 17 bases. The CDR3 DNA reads TGTGCCAGCAGTTACTCGACAGGTCCGCAGGATACGCAGTATTTT. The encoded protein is CASSYSTGPQDTQYF.

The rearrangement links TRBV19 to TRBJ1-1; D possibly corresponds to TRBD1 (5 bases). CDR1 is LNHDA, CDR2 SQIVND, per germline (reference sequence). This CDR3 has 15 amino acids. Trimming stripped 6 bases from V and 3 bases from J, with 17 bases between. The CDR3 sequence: CASRPRLGADTEAFF. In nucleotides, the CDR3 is TGTGCCAGTAGGCCTAGGTTAGGGGCGGACACTGAAGCTTTCTTT.

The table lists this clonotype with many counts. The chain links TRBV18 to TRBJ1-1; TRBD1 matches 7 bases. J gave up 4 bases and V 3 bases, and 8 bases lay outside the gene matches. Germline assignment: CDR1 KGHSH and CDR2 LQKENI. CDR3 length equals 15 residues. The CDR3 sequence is CASSPRTGKGTEAFF. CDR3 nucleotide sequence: TGTGCCAGCTCACCCCGGACAGGAAAAGGCACTGAAGCTTTCTTT. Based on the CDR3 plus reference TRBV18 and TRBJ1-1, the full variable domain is NAGVMQNPRHLVRRRGQEARLRCSPMKGHSHVYWYRQLPEEGLKFMVYLQKENIIDESGMPKERFSAEFPKEGPSILRIQQVVRGDSAAYFCASSPRTGKGTEAFFGQGTRLTVV.